This T cell receptor beta chain was found in a study of blood T cell repertoires in COVID-19. Turning to the study itself: The samples span acute and convalescent COVID-19 from the United States, Italy and Spain. The analysed material was cDNA or gDNA that came from T cells, B-cell-depleted T cells, or PBMCs.

V gave up 2 bases and J gave up 2 bases, with 13 bases separating them. CDR3 size: 16 residues. From germline, CDR1 is MNHEY and CDR2 SVGAGI. Followed longitudinally, the Seattle patients had been enrolled during active infection. As originally analysed: It was from reference gene primer amplification that nucleated cell counts were estimated. Data came from immunoSEQ multiplex PCR; TCRdb stores just in-frame clones and leaves some out. Clone size and the V and J calls come from that table; the DNA yielded D and trimming. The sample has more than 65,000 clones, roughly 84% seen once. The V call is TRBV6-5, the J call TRBJ1-3, with D maybe TRBD1 (5 bases). The source is a man aged 25 to 40 with COVID-19, enrolled during active disease. The sequencing sample was made of peripheral blood. The CDR3: CASSYERGSAGNTIYF. CDR3 coding DNA: TGTGCCAGCAGTTACGAGCGGGGCTCCGCTGGAAACACCATATATTTT.